This T cell receptor (beta chain) was captured in a study of PD-L1 blockade in urothelial cancer. Overall study context: Peripheral blood specimens exhibited a median yield of approximately 140,000 T cells. General study results and limits: Clones that were tumor-associated expanded more in the blood of durable-benefit patients at 3 weeks.

About this clone itself: Its specificity is not known.

The CDR3 is 16 residues long. The V gene lost 0 bases and the J gene lost 5 bases, with 16 bases spanning the gap. Germline assignment: CDR1 LGHNT and CDR2 FRNRAP. Data came from immunoSEQ multiplex PCR; TCRdb stores just in-frame clones and leaves some out. The sample consists of fewer than 40,000 clones, around 86% of them appearing once. The V gene is TRBV12-5, the J gene TRBJ2-5; a possible D gene is TRBD2 (5 bases). The sample consisted of PBMCs, taken around atezolizumab (anti-PD-L1) treatment. This clonotype originated in a man in his fifties with urothelial cancer. CDR3 amino acids: CASGLVLGQLGETQYF. The CDR3 DNA reads as TGTGCTAGTGGTTTGGTACTAGGGCAATTGGGGGAGACCCAGTACTTC.